The present entry profiles one T cell receptor beta chain with its context. Its antigen is unidentified. This specimen belongs to a study of graft-versus-host responses after intestinal transplantation. The overall study: All recipients were given anti-thymocyte globulin induction, and tacrolimus and steroids were then administered for around three years. Study-level results: The highest levels of circulating GvH clones went along with early declines in HvG clones after transplant. GvH clones occurred in recipient marrow; some first appeared in ileum or blood.

Generated by immunoSEQ multiplex PCR, the TCRdb table keeps only in-frame clones and is missing some. The data contain over 7,500 clones, around 68% of them singletons. This CDR3 comprises 11 residues. Trimming took off 3 bases at V and 5 bases at J, with 6 bases between the two ends. The V gene's germline CDR1 is DFQATT and CDR2 SNEGSKA (reference sequence). To release intraepithelial and lamina propria lymphocytes, the graft tissue was processed. Specimen: ileum tissue, collected 450 to 480 days after transplant. The sequence derives from a human patient who received an intestinal transplant, so some T cells may come from the graft donor. The chain is built from TRBV20-1 and TRBJ2-3; D gene uncertain. CDR3 region: CSARAVDTQYF. Written as DNA, the CDR3 is TGCAGTGCTAGGGCGGTAGATACGCAGTATTTT.